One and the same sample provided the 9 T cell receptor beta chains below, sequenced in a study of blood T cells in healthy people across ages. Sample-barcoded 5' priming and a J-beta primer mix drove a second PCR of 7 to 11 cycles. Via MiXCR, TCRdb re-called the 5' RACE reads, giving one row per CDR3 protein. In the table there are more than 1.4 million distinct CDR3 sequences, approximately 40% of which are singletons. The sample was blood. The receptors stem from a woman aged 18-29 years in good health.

The CDR3 loop reads CASSQQGSGDYEQYF. DNA of the CDR3: TGTGCCAGCAGCCAACAGGGGTCAGGGGACTACGAGCAGTACTTC. The chain is built from TRBV4-2 and TRBJ2-7; D possibly corresponds to TRBD1 (6 bases). V was shortened by 2 bases and J by 3 bases, with 14 bases between the two germline ends. The CDR3 covers 15 residues. The germline V gene has CDR1 LGHNA and CDR2 YNFKEQ.

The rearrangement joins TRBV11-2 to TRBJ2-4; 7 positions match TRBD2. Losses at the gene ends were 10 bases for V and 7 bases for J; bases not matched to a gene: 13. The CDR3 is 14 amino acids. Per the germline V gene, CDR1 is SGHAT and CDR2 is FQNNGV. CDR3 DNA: TGTGCCACCCAGGGCGGGAGATGGGTGAACATTCAGTACTTC. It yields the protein CATQGGRWVNIQYF.

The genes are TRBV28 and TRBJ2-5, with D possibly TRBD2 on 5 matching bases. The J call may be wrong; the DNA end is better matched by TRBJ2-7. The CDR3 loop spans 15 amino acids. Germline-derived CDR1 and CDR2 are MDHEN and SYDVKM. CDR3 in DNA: TGTGCCAGCACCTTGGCAGGAGGATTATCCTACGAGCAGTACTTC. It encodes CASTLAGGLSYEQYF.

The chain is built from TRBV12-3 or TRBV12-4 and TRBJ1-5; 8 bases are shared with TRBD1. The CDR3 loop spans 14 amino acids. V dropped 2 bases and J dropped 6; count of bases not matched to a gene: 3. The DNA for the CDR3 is TGTGCCAGCAGTTTATCTGACAGGGGTCAGCCCCAGCATTTT. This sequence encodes CASSLSDRGQPQHF.

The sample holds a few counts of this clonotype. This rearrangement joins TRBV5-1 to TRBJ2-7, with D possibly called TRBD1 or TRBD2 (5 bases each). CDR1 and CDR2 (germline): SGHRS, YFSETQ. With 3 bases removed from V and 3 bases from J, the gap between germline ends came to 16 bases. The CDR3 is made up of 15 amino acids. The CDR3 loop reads CASSWGSGTLYEQYF. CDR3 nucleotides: TGCGCCAGCAGCTGGGGCTCGGGGACCCTCTACGAGCAGTACTTC.

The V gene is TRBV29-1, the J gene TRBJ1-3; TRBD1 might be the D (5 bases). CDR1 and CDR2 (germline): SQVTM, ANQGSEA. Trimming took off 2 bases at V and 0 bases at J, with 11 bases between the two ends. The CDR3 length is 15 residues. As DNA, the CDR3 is TGCAGCGTTGAAAGACAGTTACTCTCTGGAAACACCATATATTTT. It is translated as CSVERQLLSGNTIYF.

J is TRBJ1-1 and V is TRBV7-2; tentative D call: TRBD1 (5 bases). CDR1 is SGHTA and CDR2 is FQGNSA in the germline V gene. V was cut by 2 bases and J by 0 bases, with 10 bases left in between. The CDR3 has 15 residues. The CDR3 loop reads CASSLRKGVNTEAFF. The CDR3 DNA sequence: TGTGCCAGCAGCTTACGGAAAGGGGTGAACACTGAAGCTTTCTTT.

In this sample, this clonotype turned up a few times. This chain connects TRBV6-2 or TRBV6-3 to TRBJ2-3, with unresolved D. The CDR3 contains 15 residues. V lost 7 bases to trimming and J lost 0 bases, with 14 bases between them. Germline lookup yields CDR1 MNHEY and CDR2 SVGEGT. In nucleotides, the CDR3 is TGTGCCAGCACGTTACTCGTTTCTAGCACAGATACGCAGTATTTT. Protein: CASTLLVSSTDTQYF.

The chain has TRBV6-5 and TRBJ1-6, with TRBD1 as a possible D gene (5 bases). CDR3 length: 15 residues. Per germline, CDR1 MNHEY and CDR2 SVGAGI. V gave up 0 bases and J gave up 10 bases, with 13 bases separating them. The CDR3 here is CASSYSGEKSSPLHF. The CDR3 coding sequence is TGTGCCAGCAGTTACTCAGGGGAGAAGTCGTCACCCCTCCACTTT.